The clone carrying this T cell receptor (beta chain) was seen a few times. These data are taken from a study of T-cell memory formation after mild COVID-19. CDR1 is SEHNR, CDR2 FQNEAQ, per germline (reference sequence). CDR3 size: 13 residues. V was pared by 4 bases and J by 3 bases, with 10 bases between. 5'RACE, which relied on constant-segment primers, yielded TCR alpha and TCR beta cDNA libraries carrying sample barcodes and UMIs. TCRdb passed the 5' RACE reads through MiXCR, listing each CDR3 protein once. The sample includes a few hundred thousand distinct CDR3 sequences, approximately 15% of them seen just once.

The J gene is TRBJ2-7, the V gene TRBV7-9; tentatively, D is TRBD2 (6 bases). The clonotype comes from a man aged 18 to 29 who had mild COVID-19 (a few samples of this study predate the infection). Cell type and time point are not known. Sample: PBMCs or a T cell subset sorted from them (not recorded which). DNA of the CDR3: TGTGCCAGCAGCTCCCCGGGACTCTACGAGCAGTACTTC. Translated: CASSSPGLYEQYF.